The TCR beta chain described here comes from a study of blood T cell repertoires in COVID-19. Turning to the study itself: Collection of acute and convalescent COVID-19 samples took place in the United States, Italy and Spain. In each case, the material was cDNA or gDNA derived from T cells, B-cell-depleted T cells, or PBMCs.

Per germline, CDR1 SGHTA and CDR2 FQGNSA. V trimming: 3 bases; J trimming: 4 bases; junction bases outside the gene matches: 6. This CDR3 spans 15 amino acids. Per the study methods: From reference gene primer amplification, estimates of nucleated cell counts were derived. TCRdb's table, derived via immunoSEQ multiplex PCR, lists solely in-frame clones and lacks some. D and trimming come from the DNA, and the V and J calls and clone size come from that table. The table includes approximately 220,000 clones, more than 80% detected once. The source material was peripheral blood. This receptor was identified in an elderly woman with acute or convalescent COVID-19. The rearrangement links TRBV7-2 to TRBJ1-2; 9 bases map to TRBD1. The CDR3 spells CASSFRPGQGYGYTF. The CDR3 DNA reads TGTGCCAGCAGCTTCCGACCGGGACAGGGCTATGGCTACACCTTC. The entire variable domain, with the rest obtained from reference TRBV7-2 and TRBJ1-2, is as follows: GAGVSQSPSNKVTEKGKDVELRCDPISGHTALYWYRQSLGQGLEFLIYFQGNSAPDKSGLPSDRFSAERTGGSVSTLTIQRTQQEDSAVYLCASSFRPGQGYGYTFGSGTRLTVV.